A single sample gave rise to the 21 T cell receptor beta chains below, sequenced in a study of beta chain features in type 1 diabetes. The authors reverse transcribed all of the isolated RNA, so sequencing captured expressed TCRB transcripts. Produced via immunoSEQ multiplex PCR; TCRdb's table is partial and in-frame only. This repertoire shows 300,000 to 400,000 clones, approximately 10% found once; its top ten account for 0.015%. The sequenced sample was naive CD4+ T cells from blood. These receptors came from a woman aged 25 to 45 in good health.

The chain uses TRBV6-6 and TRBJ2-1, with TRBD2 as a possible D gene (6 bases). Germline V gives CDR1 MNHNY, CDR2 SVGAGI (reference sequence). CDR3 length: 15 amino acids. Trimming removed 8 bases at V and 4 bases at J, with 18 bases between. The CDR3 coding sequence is TGTGCCAGCCTAAACCGGGAGACCGTGTACAATGAGCAGTTCTTC. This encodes CASLNRETVYNEQFF.

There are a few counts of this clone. The CDR3 nucleotides are TGTGCCAGCAGCTTAGTTGGGCAGGGGCCCTCTAACTATGGCTACACCTTC. It specifies CASSLVGQGPSNYGYTF. This rearrangement joins TRBV7-9 to TRBJ1-2, with D possibly TRBD1 on 6 matching bases. Germline CDR1 reads SEHNR; CDR2 reads FQNEAQ (reference sequence). The CDR3 has 17 amino acids. The V end was cut by 1 base, the J end by 0 bases, with 15 bases between.

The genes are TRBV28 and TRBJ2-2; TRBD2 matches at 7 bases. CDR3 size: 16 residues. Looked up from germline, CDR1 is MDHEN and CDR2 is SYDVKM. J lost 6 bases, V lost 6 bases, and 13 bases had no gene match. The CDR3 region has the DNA TGTGCCAGCAGCCACGAGGGCGCGGGAGCTTCCGGGGAGCTGTTTTTT. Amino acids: CASSHEGAGASGELFF. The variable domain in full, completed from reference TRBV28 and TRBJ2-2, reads DVKVTQSSRYLVKRTGEKVFLECVQDMDHENMFWYRQDPGLGLRLIYFSYDVKMKEKGDIPEGYSVSREKKERFSLILESASTNQTSMYLCASSHEGAGASGELFFGEGSRLTVL.

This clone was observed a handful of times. The CDR3 DNA reads as TGTGCCAGCAGCCAACGCCGGGACTTGCTCTACAATGAGCAGTTCTTC. This gives the protein CASSQRRDLLYNEQFF. This chain links TRBV14 with TRBJ2-1; weak D call: TRBD2 (6 bases). The V gene lost 2 bases and the J gene lost 3 bases, with 14 bases spanning the gap. The CDR3 is 16 residues long. CDR1 is SGHDN, CDR2 FVKESK, per germline.

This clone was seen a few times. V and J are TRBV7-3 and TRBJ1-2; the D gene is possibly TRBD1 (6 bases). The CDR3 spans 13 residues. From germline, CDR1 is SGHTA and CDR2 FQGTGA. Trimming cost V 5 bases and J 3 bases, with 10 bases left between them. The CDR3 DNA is TGTGCCAGCAGCCCCTCAGGGGACTATGGCTACACCTTC. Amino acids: CASSPSGDYGYTF. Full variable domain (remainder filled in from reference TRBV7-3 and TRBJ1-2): GAGVSQTPSNKVTEKGKYVELRCDPISGHTALYWYRQSLGQGPEFLIYFQGTGAADDSGLPNDRFFAVRPEGSVSTLKIQRTERGDSAVYLCASSPSGDYGYTFGSGTRLTVV.

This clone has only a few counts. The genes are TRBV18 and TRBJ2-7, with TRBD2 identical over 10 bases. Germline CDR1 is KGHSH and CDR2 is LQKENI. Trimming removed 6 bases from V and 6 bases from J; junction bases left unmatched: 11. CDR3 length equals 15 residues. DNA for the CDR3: TGTGCCAGCTCTCGGACAGTAGCGGGAGGCGCCGAGCAGTACTTC. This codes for CASSRTVAGGAEQYF.

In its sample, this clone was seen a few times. The CDR3 region has the DNA TGTGCCAGTAGTATTGGCCCCGGGACTAGCGGGAGAGGGATTAGAGAGACCCAGTACTTC. Translated: CASSIGPGTSGRGIRETQYF. The rearrangement uses TRBV19 and TRBJ2-5, with 14 bases fitting TRBD2. With V trimmed by 3 bases and J by 4 bases, 16 bases remained unmatched. The germline CDR1 and CDR2 sequences are LNHDA and SQIVND (reference sequence). This CDR3 is built from 20 residues.

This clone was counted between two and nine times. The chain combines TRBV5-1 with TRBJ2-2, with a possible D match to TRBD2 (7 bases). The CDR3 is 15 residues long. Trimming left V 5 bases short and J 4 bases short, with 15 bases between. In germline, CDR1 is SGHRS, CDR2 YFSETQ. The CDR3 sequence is CASSTGGLGTGELFF. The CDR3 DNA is TGCGCCAGCAGTACGGGGGGCCTCGGCACCGGGGAGCTGTTTTTT.

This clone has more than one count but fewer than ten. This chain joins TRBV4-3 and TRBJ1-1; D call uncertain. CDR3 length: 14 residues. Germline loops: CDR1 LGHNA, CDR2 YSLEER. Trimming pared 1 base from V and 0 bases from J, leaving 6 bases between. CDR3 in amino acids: CASSQVALNTEAFF. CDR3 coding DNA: TGCGCCAGCAGCCAAGTGGCCTTGAACACTGAAGCTTTCTTT.

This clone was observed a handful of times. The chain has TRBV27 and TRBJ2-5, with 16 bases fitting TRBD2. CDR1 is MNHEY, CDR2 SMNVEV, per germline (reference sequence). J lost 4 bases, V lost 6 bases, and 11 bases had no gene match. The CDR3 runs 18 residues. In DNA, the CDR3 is TGTGCCAGCAGCCCGGGACTAGCGGGAGGGCCCGTTATAGAGACCCAGTACTTC. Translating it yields CASSPGLAGGPVIETQYF.

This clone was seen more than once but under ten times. Written as DNA, the CDR3 is TGTGCCTGGAACCGGGAGCCCTTAGGGGAGCAGTACTTC. Translated, it gives CAWNREPLGEQYF. The chain links TRBV30 to TRBJ2-7; D perhaps matches TRBD2 (6 bases). Germline V CDR1 and CDR2: GTSNPN, SVGIG (reference sequence). The V end was cut by 4 bases, the J end by 7 bases, with 17 bases between. The CDR3 is made up of 13 amino acids. Combining the CDR3 with reference TRBV30 and TRBJ2-7 gives the whole variable domain SQTIHQWPATLVQPVGSPLSLECTVEGTSNPNLYWYRQAAGRGLQLLFYSVGIGQISSEVPQNLSASRPQDRQFILSSKKLLLSDSGFYLCAWNREPLGEQYFGPGTRLTVT.

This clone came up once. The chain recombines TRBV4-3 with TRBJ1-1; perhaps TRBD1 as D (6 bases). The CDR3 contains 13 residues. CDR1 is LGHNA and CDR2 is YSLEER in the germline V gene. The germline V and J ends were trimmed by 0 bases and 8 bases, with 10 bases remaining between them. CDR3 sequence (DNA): TGCGCCAGCAGCCAAGATAGGGACAAGGAAGCTTTCTTT. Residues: CASSQDRDKEAFF.

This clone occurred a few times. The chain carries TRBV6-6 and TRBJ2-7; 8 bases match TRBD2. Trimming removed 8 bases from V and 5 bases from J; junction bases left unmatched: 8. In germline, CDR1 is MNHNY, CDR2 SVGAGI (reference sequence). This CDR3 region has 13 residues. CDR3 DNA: TGTGCCAGCCGACGTAGGCGGGGGGACGAGCAGTACTTC. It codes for CASRRRRGDEQYF.

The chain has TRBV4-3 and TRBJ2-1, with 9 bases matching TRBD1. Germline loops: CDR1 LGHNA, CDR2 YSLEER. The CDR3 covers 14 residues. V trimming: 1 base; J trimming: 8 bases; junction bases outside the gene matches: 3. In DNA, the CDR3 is TGCGCCAGCAGCCAAGGACAGGGGGGCTATGAGCAGTTCTTC. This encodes CASSQGQGGYEQFF.

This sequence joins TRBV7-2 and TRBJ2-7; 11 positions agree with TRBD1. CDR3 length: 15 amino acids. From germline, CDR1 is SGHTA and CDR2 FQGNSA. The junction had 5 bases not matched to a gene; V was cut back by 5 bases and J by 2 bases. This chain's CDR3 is CASSLGQGGAYEQYF. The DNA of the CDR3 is TGTGCCAGCAGCCTGGGACAGGGGGGTGCCTACGAGCAGTACTTC.

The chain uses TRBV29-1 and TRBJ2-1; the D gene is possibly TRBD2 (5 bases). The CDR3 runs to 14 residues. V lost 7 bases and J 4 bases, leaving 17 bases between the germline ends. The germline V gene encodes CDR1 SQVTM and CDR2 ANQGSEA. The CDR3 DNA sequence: TGCAGCGCCTCGAGGGTAACCACTTACAATGAGCAGTTCTTC. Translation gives CSASRVTTYNEQFF.

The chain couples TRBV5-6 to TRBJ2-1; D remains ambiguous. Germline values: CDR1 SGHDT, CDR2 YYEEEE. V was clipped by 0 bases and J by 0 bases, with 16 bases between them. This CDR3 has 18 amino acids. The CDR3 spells CASSLEWASFSSYNEQFF. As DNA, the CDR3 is TGTGCCAGCAGCTTGGAATGGGCCTCCTTCAGCTCCTACAATGAGCAGTTCTTC.

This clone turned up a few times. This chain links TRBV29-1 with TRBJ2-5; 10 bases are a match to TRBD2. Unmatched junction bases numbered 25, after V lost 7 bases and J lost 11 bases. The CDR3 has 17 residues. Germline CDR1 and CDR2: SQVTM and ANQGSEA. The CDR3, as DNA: TGCAGCGGGAGCGGGGGCGAAGGAAATAGCGGGAGGATTGGGCAGTACTTC. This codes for CSGSGGEGNSGRIGQYF. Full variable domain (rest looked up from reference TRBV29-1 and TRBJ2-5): SAVISQKPSRDICQRGTSLTIQCQVDSQVTMMFWYRQQPGQSLTLIATANQGSEATYESGFVIDKFPISRPNLTFSTLTVSNMSPEDSSIYLCSGSGGEGNSGRIGQYFGPGTRLLVL.

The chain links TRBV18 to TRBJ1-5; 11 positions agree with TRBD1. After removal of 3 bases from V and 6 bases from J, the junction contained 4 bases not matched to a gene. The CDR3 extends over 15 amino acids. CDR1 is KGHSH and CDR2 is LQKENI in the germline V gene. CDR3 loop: CASSPGDRGFQPQHF. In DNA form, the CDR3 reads TGTGCCAGCTCACCGGGGGACAGGGGGTTTCAGCCCCAGCATTTT. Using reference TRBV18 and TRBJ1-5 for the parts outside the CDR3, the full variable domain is NAGVMQNPRHLVRRRGQEARLRCSPMKGHSHVYWYRQLPEEGLKFMVYLQKENIIDESGMPKERFSAEFPKEGPSILRIQQVVRGDSAAYFCASSPGDRGFQPQHFGDGTRLSIL.

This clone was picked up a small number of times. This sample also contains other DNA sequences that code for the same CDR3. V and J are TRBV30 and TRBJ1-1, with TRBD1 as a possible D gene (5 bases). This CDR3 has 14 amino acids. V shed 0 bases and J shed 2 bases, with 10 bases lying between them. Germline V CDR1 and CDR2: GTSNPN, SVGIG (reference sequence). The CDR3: CAWSVLRGNTEAFF. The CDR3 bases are TGTGCCTGGAGTGTACTAAGGGGAAACACTGAAGCTTTCTTT. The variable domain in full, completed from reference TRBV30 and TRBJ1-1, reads SQTIHQWPATLVQPVGSPLSLECTVEGTSNPNLYWYRQAAGRGLQLLFYSVGIGQISSEVPQNLSASRPQDRQFILSSKKLLLSDSGFYLCAWSVLRGNTEAFFGQGTRLTVV.

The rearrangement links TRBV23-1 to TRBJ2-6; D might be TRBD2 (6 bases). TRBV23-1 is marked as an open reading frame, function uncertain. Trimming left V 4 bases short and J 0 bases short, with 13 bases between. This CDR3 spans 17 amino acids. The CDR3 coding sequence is TGCGCCAGCAGTCCCTTGGGGGGTCGCTCTGGGGCCAACGTCCTGACTTTC. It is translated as CASSPLGGRSGANVLTF.